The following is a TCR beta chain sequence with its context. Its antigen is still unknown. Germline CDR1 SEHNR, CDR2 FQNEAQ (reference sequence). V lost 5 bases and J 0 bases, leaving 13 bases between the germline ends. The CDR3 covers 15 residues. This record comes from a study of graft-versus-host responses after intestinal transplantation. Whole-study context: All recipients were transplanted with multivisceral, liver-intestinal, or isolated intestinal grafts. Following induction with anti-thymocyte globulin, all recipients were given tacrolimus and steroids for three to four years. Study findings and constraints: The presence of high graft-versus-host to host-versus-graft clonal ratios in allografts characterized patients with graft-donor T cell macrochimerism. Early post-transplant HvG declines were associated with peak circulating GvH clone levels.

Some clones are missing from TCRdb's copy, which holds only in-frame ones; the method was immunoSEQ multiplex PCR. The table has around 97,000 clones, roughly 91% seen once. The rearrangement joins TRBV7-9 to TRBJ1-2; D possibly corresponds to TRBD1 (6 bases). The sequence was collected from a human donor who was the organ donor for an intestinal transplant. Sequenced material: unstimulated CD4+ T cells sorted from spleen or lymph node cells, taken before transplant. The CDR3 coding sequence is TGTGCCAGCAGCCCTCCGGGACACGCTAACTATGGCTACACCTTC. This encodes CASSPPGHANYGYTF.